The rows below give T cell receptor beta chains drawn from one sample of a study of regulatory T cells in long-lasting Graves disease. TCRdb reprocessed the multiplex PCR reads with MiXCR, giving one entry per CDR3 protein. The table includes some 500,000 distinct CDR3 sequences, 15% to 20% detected once. These data also formed part of another study, on T cells in Graves' hyperthyroidism and ophthalmopathy.

The sequences come from peripheral blood mononuclear cells (PBMCs), collected at new diagnosis, from a patient treated with antithyroid drugs. These receptors were obtained from a woman aged 35-65 years with Graves disease. The CDR3 runs from the conserved cysteine through the conserved F or W. D genes are given only for firm matches. Rows give clone size only sometimes, using once, few, many, or a class for an expanded clone.

V gene	J gene	clone size	D gene	CDR3 protein	CDR3 DNA
TRBV19	TRBJ2-3	few	.	CASMVAWHTDTQYF	TGTGCCAGTATGGTGGCTTGGCACACAGATACGCAGTATTTT
TRBV18	TRBJ2-3	many	.	CASSPTRGDTQYF	TGTGCCAGCTCACCGACCCGCGGAGATACGCAGTATTTT
TRBV5-5	TRBJ1-1	few	TRBD1	CASSLRDRVSEAFF	TGTGCCAGCAGCCTCCGGGACAGGGTTTCTGAAGCTTTCTTT
TRBV4-1	TRBJ1-5	.	TRBD1	CASSLRQGWSNQPQHF	TGCGCCAGCAGCCTCAGACAGGGATGGAGCAATCAGCCCCAGCATTTT
TRBV5-1	TRBJ1-2	many	.	CASSLQPGSPYGYTF	TGCGCCAGCAGCTTGCAACCGGGAAGTCCTTATGGCTACACCTTC
TRBV6-1	TRBJ1-2	once	.	CASSATGTLDYGYTF	TGTGCCAGCAGTGCTACAGGCACCCTTGACTATGGCTACACCTTC
TRBV19	TRBJ2-3	few	.	CASSIDTTSTDTQYF	TGTGCCAGTAGTATAGATACAACTAGCACAGATACGCAGTATTTT
TRBV28	TRBJ2-6	.	.	CASSFLPGRRSGANVLTF	TGTGCCAGCAGTTTCTTACCGGGGCGACGCTCTGGGGCCAACGTCCTGACTTTC
TRBV9	TRBJ1-1	few	TRBD1	CASSVAGTEYSGAFF	TGTGCCAGCAGCGTAGCAGGGACAGAATATTCGGGAGCTTTCTTT
TRBV20-1	TRBJ2-7	many	TRBD2	CSAKLAGGSYEQYF	TGCAGTGCTAAACTCGCGGGGGGATCCTACGAGCAGTACTTC
TRBV9	TRBJ1-1	many	.	CASSFLEGAEAFF	TGTGCCAGCAGCTTTCTCGAGGGAGCTGAAGCTTTCTTT